The 2 T cell receptor beta chains below all came from one sample that was sequenced in a study of post-analysis software for immune sequencing data. Their target antigens are unknown. Tagging with unique molecular identifiers was a feature of the TCR beta cDNA libraries. From the PCR reads, TCRdb called clonotypes with MiXCR, one entry per CDR3 protein. The repertoire holds hundreds of thousands of distinct CDR3 sequences, with 30% as singletons. The study, taken as a whole, reports: Comparison of patients with controls showed about 5 TRBV segments more frequent in patients, TRBV5-6, TRBV5-1 and TRBV20-1 among them.

What was sequenced was blood. These TCRs come from a girl under 18 with multiple sclerosis.

The V and J genes are TRBV20-1 and TRBJ2-3; the match to TRBD2 covers 7 bases. The CDR3 covers 11 residues. The germline gives CDR1 DFQATT, CDR2 SNEGSKA (reference sequence). CDR3 nucleotides: TGCAGCGGGGAGGGCCCAGATACGCAGTATTTT. It specifies CSGEGPDTQYF.

The gene calls are TRBV20-1 and TRBJ2-7; 7 bases fit TRBD1. The CDR3 extends over 15 amino acids. The trim removed 3 bases at V and 4 bases at J, leaving 12 bases unmatched. Looked up from germline, CDR1 is DFQATT and CDR2 is SNEGSKA (reference sequence). The CDR3 DNA follows: TGCAGTGCTAGGGGATTGGGGACAGAGGTATACGAGCAGTACTTC. Translated: CSARGLGTEVYEQYF.